The entry that follows covers one TCR beta chain sequence. How the authors handled the data: It was from reference gene primer amplification that nucleated cell counts were estimated. Clones were read by immunoSEQ multiplex PCR, and TCRdb kept only the in-frame ones, dropping some. The V and J calls and clone size were taken over from that table, and D and trimming were inferred from the DNA. The profile shows about 180,000 clones, 83% of them singletons. Trimming at V came to 4 bases and at J to 8 bases, leaving 5 bases not matched to a gene. The germline CDR1 and CDR2 sequences are SGHRS and YFSETQ. CDR3 length: 12 residues. The entry originates in a study of blood T cell repertoires in COVID-19. Overall study context: Samples taken during acute and convalescent COVID-19 were collected in the United States, Italy and Spain. Sample material is recorded as cDNA or gDNA derived from T cells, B-cell-depleted T cells, or PBMCs.

Material: peripheral blood. The chain joins TRBV5-1 to TRBJ1-1, with 7 bases matching TRBD1. This clonotype originated in a human donor in a cohort sampled during active COVID-19. The CDR3 nucleotides are TGCGCCAGCAGCGTCCAAGGGGGCGAAGCTTTCTTT. Amino acid sequence: CASSVQGGEAFF.